The TCR beta chain described here comes from a study of blood T cell repertoires in COVID-19. The CDR3 sequence is 13 residues long. The germline CDR1 and CDR2 sequences are SGHNT and YYREEE (reference sequence). The V end was cut by 2 bases, the J end by 0 bases, with 5 bases between. Data came from immunoSEQ multiplex PCR; TCRdb stores just in-frame clones and leaves some out. Among about 220,000 clones, 75% to 90% were seen once, and the ten largest hold 3% to 3.5%. This receptor was taken from a woman between 18 and 29 years old in a cohort exposed to, infected with or recovered from COVID-19 (not recorded which). Sequenced material: PBMCs or T cells enriched from blood (not recorded which). The V call is TRBV5-4, the J call TRBJ1-1; D gene ambiguous. CDR3 in amino acids: CASSLGVNTEAFF. The CDR3 DNA reads as TGTGCCAGCAGCTTAGGAGTGAACACTGAAGCTTTCTTT.